Sequencing of this T cell receptor (beta chain) was carried out in a study of blood T cell repertoires in COVID-19. The ends lost 4 bases at V and 5 bases at J; junction bases unmatched: 7. The CDR3 is 16 residues long. CDR1 and CDR2 (germline): SGHRS, YFSETQ. Here immunoSEQ multiplex PCR was the method, and the copy in TCRdb shows in-frame clones only, minus some. The repertoire holds over 150,000 clones, with 79% as singletons. This clone has just one count. The sequence was obtained from a woman in her sixties or seventies in a cohort exposed to, infected with or recovered from COVID-19 (not recorded which). J is TRBJ2-5 and V is TRBV5-1, with 14 bases lining up with TRBD2. The source material was PBMCs or T cells enriched from blood (not recorded which). Here the CDR3 reads CASSPWTSGRLETQYF. The CDR3 region has the DNA TGCGCCAGCAGCCCCTGGACTAGCGGGAGGTTGGAGACCCAGTACTTC.